These T cell receptor beta chains were read from a single sample in a study of cytomegalovirus exposure and HLA in healthy donors. Profiling relied on immunoSEQ multiplex PCR, and the TCRdb table lists in-frame clones only, not all of them. The data contain 130,000 to 150,000 clones, roughly 79% of them singletons. The sample consisted of PBMCs. These TCRs come from a woman aged 60-75 years in good health and CMV-seropositive. Both conserved end residues are part of each CDR3. The D gene is left open where the match is weak. The size of a clone is reported for some rows only, either as once, few or many, or as a class for expanded clones.

v_call	d_call	cdr3_length	clone_size	j_call	cdr3_nt	cdr3_aa
TRBV7-2	NA	13	NA	TRBJ2-7	TGTGCCAGCAGCTTAGGCTCCGGAGACGAGCAGTACTTC	CASSLGSGDEQYF
TRBV7-2	NA	12	once	TRBJ1-4	TGTGCCAGCAGCTTACCGGGTGAAAAACTGTTTTTT	CASSLPGEKLFF
TRBV29-1	TRBD2	19	NA	TRBJ2-5	TGCAGCGTTGATCGGGGGCCGGACTTAGCGGGAGTTAGCCAAGAGACCCAGTACTTC	CSVDRGPDLAGVSQETQYF
TRBV18	TRBD2	14	NA	TRBJ2-7	TGTGCCAGCTCACCGGCGCTAGCGGGAAACGAGCAGTACTTC	CASSPALAGNEQYF
TRBV28	NA	13	NA	TRBJ2-5	TGTGCCAGCAGGGTGGACACGCAAGAGACCCAGTACTTC	CASRVDTQETQYF
TRBV29-1	TRBD2	12	NA	TRBJ2-1	TGCAGCGTTGGCCCTGGGGGGGATCTAGAGTTCTTC	CSVGPGGDLEFF
TRBV7-9	NA	15	once	TRBJ1-3	TGTGCCAGCAGCGCTACAGGGAGCTCTGGAAACACCATATATTTT	CASSATGSSGNTIYF
TRBV28	NA	12	NA	TRBJ1-2	TGTGCCAGCAGTTTAGGAGAGGATGGCTACACCTTC	CASSLGEDGYTF
TRBV27	TRBD1	14	NA	TRBJ2-5	TGTGCCAGCAGTCGACAGGGGTTGAGCGAGACCCAGTACTTC	CASSRQGLSETQYF
TRBV6-5	TRBD1	15	NA	TRBJ1-5	TGTGCCAGCAGCCGCACGGGGACAGGGAATCAGCCCCAGCATTTT	CASSRTGTGNQPQHF
TRBV28	NA	12	few	TRBJ2-2	TGTGCCAGCAGCCGCTCAGTCGGGGAGCTGTTTTTT	CASSRSVGELFF
TRBV27	NA	12	NA	TRBJ2-1	TGTGCCAGCAGTTTAGGAGGGCATGAGCAGTTCTTC	CASSLGGHEQFF
TRBV4-1	NA	15	once	TRBJ2-3	TGCGCCAGCAGCCAAGAGCGGAATCGGGGAGATACGCAGTATTTT	CASSQERNRGDTQYF
TRBV5-1	TRBD2	16	NA	TRBJ2-2	TGCGCCAGCAGCTCCACTAGCGGGACTAACACCGGGGAGCTGTTTTTT	CASSSTSGTNTGELFF
TRBV25-1	NA	15	NA	TRBJ2-4	TGTGCCAGCAGTGATCCCCGGGGGGCTAGTCATATTCAGTACTTC	CASSDPRGASHIQYF
TRBV27	TRBD1	17	NA	TRBJ2-6	TGTGCCAGCAGTCGCGCAGGGGGCTCCTCTGGGGCCAACGTCCTGACTTTC	CASSRAGGSSGANVLTF
TRBV18	TRBD2	17	once	TRBJ2-3	TGTGCCAGCTCACCACTCCGAGCGGGGAAGACCACAGATACGCAGTATTTT	CASSPLRAGKTTDTQYF
TRBV7-9	TRBD2	14	few	TRBJ2-1	TGTGCCAGCAGCTCTAGCGGGATCTCCTATGAGCAGTTCTTC	CASSSSGISYEQFF
TRBV7-2	NA	13	NA	TRBJ1-3	TGTGCCAGCAGCTCAGAGGTGGGAAACACCATATATTTT	CASSSEVGNTIYF
TRBV7-9	TRBD1	14	few	TRBJ1-3	TGTGCCAGCAGCCCCACAGGGGCTGGAAACACCATATATTTT	CASSPTGAGNTIYF
TRBV4-1	NA	14	few	TRBJ1-1	TGCGCCAGCAGCCAAACGACAGCGAACACTGAAGCTTTCTTT	CASSQTTANTEAFF
TRBV7-9	NA	13	NA	TRBJ2-3	TGTGCCAGCAGCTCCGACTCGGCATCTACGCAGTATTTT	CASSSDSASTQYF
TRBV9	NA	14	NA	TRBJ1-2	TGTGCCAGCACCCCCGCGGGGGGAGGGTATGGCTACACCTTC	CASTPAGGGYGYTF
TRBV27	TRBD1	15	NA	TRBJ2-1	TGTGCCAGCAGGGTGGGACAGGGGGCATTCAATGAGCAGTTCTTC	CASRVGQGAFNEQFF